Shown below are 18 T cell receptor beta chains from a single sample sequenced in a study of blood T cells in healthy people across ages. PCR was performed a second time for roughly 7 to 11 cycles using a sample-barcoded 5' primer and a J-beta primer mix. TCRdb independently ran MiXCR on the 5' RACE reads; one entry per CDR3 protein. In the table there are around 1,500,000 distinct CDR3 sequences, 28% of which are singletons. The sample was blood. These receptors came from a woman aged 25 to 39 in good health.

The chain joins TRBV30 to TRBJ1-4, with D unclear. The germline gives CDR1 GTSNPN, CDR2 SVGIG (reference sequence). The ends were cut back, 0 bases at V and 10 bases at J, with 12 bases in the middle. The CDR3 spans 13 residues. CDR3 in amino acids: CAWSVESFGKLFF. The DNA of the CDR3 is TGTGCCTGGAGTGTAGAGTCGTTTGGAAAACTGTTTTTT.

There are a few counts of this clonotype. The J gene is TRBJ2-3, the V gene TRBV7-9; TRBD2 matches 9 bases. The J segment lost 11 bases and the V segment lost 4 bases, leaving 13 bases of the junction unmatched. The CDR3 has 15 amino acids. Germline values: CDR1 SEHNR, CDR2 FQNEAQ (reference sequence). The CDR3 nucleotides read TGTGCCAGCAGCTCCGCGGGGTTAGCGGGGGTTGAGCAGTATTTT. Amino acid sequence: CASSSAGLAGVEQYF.

This clonotype was seen more than once but under ten times. V is TRBV3-1 and J is TRBJ2-3; 8 bases are shared with TRBD1. CDR1 and CDR2 from the germline V gene are LGHDT and YNNKEL (reference sequence). The trim removed 1 base at V and 3 bases at J, leaving 9 bases unmatched. The CDR3 runs to 17 residues. CDR3 sequence: CASSQGKTGVGTDTQYF. The CDR3 DNA follows: TGTGCCAGCAGCCAAGGGAAGACAGGGGTGGGGACAGATACGCAGTATTTT.

At least ten counts were recorded for this clonotype. The chain carries TRBV20-1 and TRBJ1-2; unclear D gene. This CDR3 is built from 15 residues. Trimming pared 0 bases from V and 4 bases from J, leaving 15 bases between. Per the germline V gene, CDR1 is DFQATT and CDR2 is SNEGSKA (reference sequence). The DNA for the CDR3 is TGCAGTGCTAGAGACGTGATTCAAGCTCCCTATGGCTACACCTTC. Translating it yields CSARDVIQAPYGYTF.

The V and J genes are TRBV27 and TRBJ1-1, with 7 positions matching TRBD1. The CDR3 spans 14 residues. CDR1 MNHEY and CDR2 SMNVEV come from the germline V gene (reference sequence). V was clipped by 5 bases and J by 2 bases; unmatched bases: 5. The CDR3 bases are TGTGCCAGCAGTCCGACAGGGTCAAACACTGAAGCTTTCTTT. It specifies CASSPTGSNTEAFF.

The genes are TRBV5-1 and TRBJ2-1, with 7 bases matching TRBD1. Germline lookup yields CDR1 SGHRS and CDR2 YFSETQ. The V and J ends lost 4 bases and 7 bases, in that order; junction bases with no gene match: 8. The CDR3 extends over 14 amino acids. The CDR3 nucleotides are TGCGCCAGCAGCCTGAAGGACAGGAAGAATGAGCAGTTCTTC. It translates to CASSLKDRKNEQFF. The full variable domain, with the rest looked up from reference TRBV5-1 and TRBJ2-1, is KAGVTQTPRYLIKTRGQQVTLSCSPISGHRSVSWYQQTPGQGLQFLFEYFSETQRNKGNFPGRFSGRQFSNSRSEMNVSTLELGDSALYLCASSLKDRKNEQFFGPGTRLTVL.

This clonotype has a handful of counts. This chain links TRBV7-8 with TRBJ2-1, with unresolved D. This CDR3 is built from 12 residues. Germline lookup yields CDR1 SGHVS and CDR2 FQNEAQ. Trimming shortened V by 1 base and J by 10 bases, and 8 bases separated the two germline ends. The CDR3 region is CASSLDTEEQFF. The CDR3 DNA is TGTGCCAGCAGCTTAGACACAGAGGAGCAGTTCTTC.

This sequence joins TRBV5-1 and TRBJ1-1, with 7 bases fitting TRBD1. Trimming at V came to 0 bases and at J to 7 bases, leaving 6 bases not matched to a gene. Germline-derived CDR1 and CDR2 are SGHRS and YFSETQ. The CDR3 spans 14 residues. Here the CDR3 reads CASSLGTGFSEAFF. CDR3 DNA sequence: TGCGCCAGCAGCTTGGGGACAGGTTTTAGTGAAGCTTTCTTT.

This clonotype has a count of ten or more. The CDR3 DNA follows: TGCGCCAGCAGCTTGGGAGACGTGGGGAGGTACGAGCAGTACTTC. Translating gives CASSLGDVGRYEQYF. The chain combines TRBV5-1 with TRBJ2-7; maybe TRBD2 (6 bases). The V end lost 0 bases, the J end lost 4 bases, and 14 bases lay between the germline ends. The CDR3 consists of 15 residues. Germline loops: CDR1 SGHRS, CDR2 YFSETQ.

At least ten counts were recorded for this clonotype. The rearrangement uses TRBV7-9 and TRBJ2-3; 7 bases are shared with TRBD1. This CDR3 region has 19 residues. With V trimmed by 1 base and J by 2 bases, 15 bases remained unmatched. Germline V gene lookup returns CDR1 SEHNR and CDR2 FQNEAQ (reference sequence). The CDR3 loop is CASSLDLPRQGEYTDTQYF. CDR3 DNA: TGTGCCAGCAGCTTAGATCTACCCCGACAGGGAGAATACACAGATACGCAGTATTTT.

This clonotype was picked up a small number of times. This chain links TRBV5-1 with TRBJ1-2; 7 nucleotides align to TRBD1. Germline assignment: CDR1 SGHRS and CDR2 YFSETQ. The CDR3 spans 17 residues. V was pared by 4 bases and J by 0 bases, with 12 bases of the junction left unmatched. The CDR3 protein is CASSLTGTANSNYGYTF. The CDR3 nucleotides are TGCGCCAGCAGCCTTACCGGGACAGCCAACTCTAACTATGGCTACACCTTC.

A word on this clonotype: An end of the junction does not agree with germline; a read error may underlie this. This rearrangement joins TRBV18 to TRBJ1-1; D might be TRBD1 (5 bases). Germline assignment: CDR1 KGHSH and CDR2 LQKENI. The CDR3 consists of 12 residues. The CDR3 sequence is CASSPRGPMGVF. The CDR3 DNA follows: TGTGCCAGCTCACCAAGGGGACCCATGGGTGTCTTT.

This clonotype was observed many times. The chain employs TRBV7-9 and TRBJ2-3, with TRBD1 matching over 7 bases. From germline, CDR1 is SEHNR and CDR2 FQNEAQ (reference sequence). The J segment lost 2 bases and the V segment lost 5 bases, leaving 10 bases of the junction unmatched. This CDR3 has 16 residues. CDR3 bases: TGTGCCAGCAGCGGCCCGACAGGGCTACTCACAGATACGCAGTATTTT. Translation: CASSGPTGLLTDTQYF.

The chain recombines TRBV20-1 with TRBJ2-2; tentatively, D is TRBD1 (7 bases). Germline values: CDR1 DFQATT, CDR2 SNEGSKA (reference sequence). The CDR3 length is 14 residues. V was trimmed by 3 bases and J by 1 base, leaving 9 bases between them. CDR3 in DNA: TGCAGTGCTAGTCAGGGGGGGAACACCGGGGAGCTGTTTTTT. Translating gives CSASQGGNTGELFF.

This clonotype was observed at least ten times. The chain uses TRBV5-1 and TRBJ2-3, with unresolved D. The V gene's germline CDR1 is SGHRS and CDR2 YFSETQ. V dropped 5 bases and J dropped 4 bases, with 11 bases sitting between them. This CDR3 has 13 amino acids. The CDR3 loop reads CASRVGGPDTQYF. Written as DNA, the CDR3 is TGCGCCAGCAGGGTAGGTGGCCCAGATACGCAGTATTTT. The full variable domain, completed using reference TRBV5-1 and TRBJ2-3, is KAGVTQTPRYLIKTRGQQVTLSCSPISGHRSVSWYQQTPGQGLQFLFEYFSETQRNKGNFPGRFSGRQFSNSRSEMNVSTLELGDSALYLCASRVGGPDTQYFGPGTRLTVL.

V usage is TRBV24-1 and J usage is TRBJ2-1; perhaps D is TRBD1 or TRBD2 (6 bases each). Per germline, CDR1 KGHDR and CDR2 SFDVKD. The CDR3 loop spans 13 amino acids. The V gene lost 0 bases and the J gene lost 8 bases, with 7 bases spanning the gap. As DNA, the CDR3 is TGTGCCACCAGTGATTTGAGGGGGGATGAGCAGTTCTTC. Translating it yields CATSDLRGDEQFF.

This clonotype was counted at least ten times. This sequence joins TRBV12-3 or TRBV12-4 and TRBJ2-1; 10 positions match TRBD2. The CDR3 length is 15 residues. Trimming at V came to 2 bases and at J to 9 bases, leaving 7 bases not matched to a gene. This CDR3 reads CASSLKGLAKGEQFF. In nucleotides, the CDR3 is TGTGCCAGCAGTTTAAAGGGACTAGCGAAGGGTGAGCAGTTCTTC.

Notes on this clonotype: One end of the junction varies from germline; a read error may be responsible. The rearrangement joins TRBV6-5 to TRBJ2-2, with D perhaps assigned TRBD1 or TRBD2 (6 bases each). The germline CDR1 and CDR2 sequences are MNHEY and SVGAGI. This CDR3 region has 16 residues. The CDR3 reads CASTYVPGAGTGERFF. CDR3 nucleotide sequence: TGTGCCAGCACCTATGTCCCGGGGGCGGGCACCGGGGAGCGGTTTTTT.